These 4 T cell receptor beta chains share one sample of origin, sequenced in a study of Graves' ophthalmopathy and Graves' hyperthyroidism. Investigators amplified TCR beta CDR3 regions from RNA transcripts. An initial RT-PCR round employing HTBI primers preceded a second-round multiplex PCR. Using its own MiXCR run on the multiplex PCR reads, TCRdb lists one record per CDR3 protein. In the table there are over a million distinct CDR3 sequences, 35% to 40% of which are singletons. The sample taken for sequencing was peripheral blood or thyroid tissue (not recorded which). These receptors came from an adult man with Graves' hyperthyroidism.

This clonotype has more than one count but fewer than ten. The chain uses TRBV20-1 and TRBJ1-2, with no clear D. The CDR3 has 11 amino acids. Germline assignment: CDR1 DFQATT and CDR2 SNEGSKA (reference sequence). Trimming removed 1 base at V and 6 bases at J, with 6 bases between. CDR3 in DNA: TGCAGTGCTAGAGGAAGGCATGGCTACACCTTC. Translated, it gives CSARGRHGYTF.

The chain carries TRBV10-3 and TRBJ1-4; D gene uncertain. The CDR3 is made up of 14 amino acids. Germline CDR1 is ENHRY and CDR2 is SYGVKD. V was shortened by 4 bases and J by 0 bases, with 6 bases between the two germline ends. The CDR3 DNA follows: TGTGCCATCAGTGTTGTTGCAACTAATGAAAAACTGTTTTTT. Amino acid sequence: CAISVVATNEKLFF.

This clonotype was recorded a few times. The chain employs TRBV5-1 and TRBJ2-2; the D gene is possibly TRBD2 (6 bases). CDR3 length equals 16 residues. V lost 0 bases to trimming and J lost 1 base, with 10 bases between them. Germline CDR1 and CDR2: SGHRS and YFSETQ. The CDR3 bases are TGCGCCAGCAGCTTGGCAGGCGGGGAGAACACCGGGGAGCTGTTTTTT. It codes for CASSLAGGENTGELFF. Based on the CDR3 plus reference TRBV5-1 and TRBJ2-2, the full variable domain is KAGVTQTPRYLIKTRGQQVTLSCSPISGHRSVSWYQQTPGQGLQFLFEYFSETQRNKGNFPGRFSGRQFSNSRSEMNVSTLELGDSALYLCASSLAGGENTGELFFGEGSRLTVL.

This clonotype was recorded many times. V and J are TRBV4-3 and TRBJ1-1; D gene ambiguous. CDR3 length: 15 amino acids. Trimming shortened V by 0 bases and J by 10 bases, and 18 bases separated the two germline ends. Germline assignment: CDR1 LGHNA and CDR2 YSLEER. This chain's CDR3 is CASSQDIHTWPAAFF. In DNA form, the CDR3 reads TGCGCCAGCAGCCAAGATATTCATACGTGGCCGGCAGCTTTCTTT.